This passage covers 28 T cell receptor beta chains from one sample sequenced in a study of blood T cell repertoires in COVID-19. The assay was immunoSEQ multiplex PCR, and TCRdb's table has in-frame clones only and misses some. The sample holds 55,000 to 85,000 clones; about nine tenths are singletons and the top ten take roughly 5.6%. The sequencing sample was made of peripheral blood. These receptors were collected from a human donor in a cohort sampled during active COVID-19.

The CDR3: CASSLVRDTIDNEQFF. CDR3 coding DNA: TGTGCCAGCAGCTTAGTCCGGGACACGATAGACAATGAGCAGTTCTTC. The genes are TRBV7-2 and TRBJ2-1, with D possibly being TRBD1 (6 bases). Per germline, CDR1 SGHTA and CDR2 FQGNSA. The CDR3 runs 16 residues. V gave up 1 base and J gave up 5 bases, with 15 bases separating them.

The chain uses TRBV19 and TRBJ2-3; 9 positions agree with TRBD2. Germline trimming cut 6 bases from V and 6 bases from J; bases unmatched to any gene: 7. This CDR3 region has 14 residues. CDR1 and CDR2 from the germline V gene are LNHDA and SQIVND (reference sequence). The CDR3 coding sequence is TGTGCCAGTAGCGGGGGACTAGCTTCCGATACGCAGTATTTT. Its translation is CASSGGLASDTQYF.

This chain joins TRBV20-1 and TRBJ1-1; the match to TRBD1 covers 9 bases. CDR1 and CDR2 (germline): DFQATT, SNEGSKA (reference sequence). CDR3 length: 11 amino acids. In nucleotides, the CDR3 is TGCAGCGCCGGGACAGGGTCCGAAGCTTTCTTT. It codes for CSAGTGSEAFF.

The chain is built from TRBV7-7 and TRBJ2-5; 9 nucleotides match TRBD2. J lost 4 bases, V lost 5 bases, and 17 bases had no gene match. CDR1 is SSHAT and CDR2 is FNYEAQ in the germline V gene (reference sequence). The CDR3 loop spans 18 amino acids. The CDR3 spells CASSPESPGSGRGETQYF. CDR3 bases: TGTGCCAGCAGCCCGGAGTCCCCTGGTAGCGGGAGAGGAGAGACCCAGTACTTC. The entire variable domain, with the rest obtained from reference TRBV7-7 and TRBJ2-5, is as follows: GAGVSQSPRYKVTKRGQDVTLRCDPISSHATLYWYQQALGQGPEFLTYFNYEAQPDKSGLPSDRFSAERPEGSISTLTIQRTEQRDSAMYRCASSPESPGSGRGETQYFGPGTRLLVL.

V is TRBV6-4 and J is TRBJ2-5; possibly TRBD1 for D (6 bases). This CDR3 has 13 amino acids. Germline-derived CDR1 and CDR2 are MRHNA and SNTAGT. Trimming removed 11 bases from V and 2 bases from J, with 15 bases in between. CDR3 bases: TGTGCCGGACCGGGACAAATACAAGAGACCCAGTACTTC. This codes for CAGPGQIQETQYF.

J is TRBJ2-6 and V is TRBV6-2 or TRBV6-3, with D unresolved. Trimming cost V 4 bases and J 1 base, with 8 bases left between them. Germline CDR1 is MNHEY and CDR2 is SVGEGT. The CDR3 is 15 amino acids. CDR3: CASSFGGSGANVLTF. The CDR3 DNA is TGTGCCAGCAGTTTCGGTGGTTCTGGGGCCAACGTCCTGACTTTC.

This CDR3 is CASSTGLNNEQFF. In DNA form, the CDR3 reads TGTGCCAGTAGTACGGGACTTAACAATGAGCAGTTCTTC. The rearrangement joins TRBV19 to TRBJ2-1; possibly TRBD2 for D (6 bases). CDR3 length: 13 residues. Deletions cut 4 bases from V and 5 bases from J, with 9 bases between. Per the germline V gene, CDR1 is LNHDA and CDR2 is SQIVND (reference sequence).

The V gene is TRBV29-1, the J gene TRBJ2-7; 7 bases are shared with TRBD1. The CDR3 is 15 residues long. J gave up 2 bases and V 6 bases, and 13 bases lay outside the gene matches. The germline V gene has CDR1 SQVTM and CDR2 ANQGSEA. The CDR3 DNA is TGCAGCGTGACCGATACAGGGGCGGGCCCCTACGAGCAGTACTTC. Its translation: CSVTDTGAGPYEQYF.

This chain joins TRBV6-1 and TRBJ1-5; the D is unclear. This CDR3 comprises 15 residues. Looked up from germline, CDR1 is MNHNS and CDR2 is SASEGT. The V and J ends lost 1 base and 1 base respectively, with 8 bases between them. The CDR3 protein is CASSEGGRSNQPQHF. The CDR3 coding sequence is TGTGCCAGCAGTGAAGGAGGGCGGAGCAATCAGCCCCAGCATTTT.

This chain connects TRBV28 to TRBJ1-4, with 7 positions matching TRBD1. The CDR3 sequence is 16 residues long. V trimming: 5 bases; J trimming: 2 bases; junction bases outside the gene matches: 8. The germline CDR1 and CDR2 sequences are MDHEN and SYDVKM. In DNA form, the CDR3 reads TGTGCCAGCAGTCCTTTCCAGGGGGGCACTAATGAAAAACTGTTTTTT. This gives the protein CASSPFQGGTNEKLFF.

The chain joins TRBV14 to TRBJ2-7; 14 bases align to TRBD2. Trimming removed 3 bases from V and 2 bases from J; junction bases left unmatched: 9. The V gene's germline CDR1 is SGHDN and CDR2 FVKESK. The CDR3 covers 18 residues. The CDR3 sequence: CASSHRTSGRFSPYEQYF. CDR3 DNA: TGTGCCAGCAGCCACCGGACTAGCGGGAGGTTCTCGCCCTACGAGCAGTACTTC.

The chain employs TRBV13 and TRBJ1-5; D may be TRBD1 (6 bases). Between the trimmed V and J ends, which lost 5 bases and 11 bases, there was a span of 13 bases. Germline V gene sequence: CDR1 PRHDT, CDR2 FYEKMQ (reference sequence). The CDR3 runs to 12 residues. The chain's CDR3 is CASSLGGASQHF. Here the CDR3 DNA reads TGTGCCAGCAGCCTGGGGGGGGCATCCCAGCATTTT.

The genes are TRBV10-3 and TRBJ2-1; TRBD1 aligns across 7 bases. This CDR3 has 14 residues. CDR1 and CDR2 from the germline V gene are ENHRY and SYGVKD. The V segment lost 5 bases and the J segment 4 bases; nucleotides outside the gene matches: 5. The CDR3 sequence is CAISRQGYYNEQFF. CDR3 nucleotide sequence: TGTGCCATCAGTCGACAGGGTTATTACAATGAGCAGTTCTTC.

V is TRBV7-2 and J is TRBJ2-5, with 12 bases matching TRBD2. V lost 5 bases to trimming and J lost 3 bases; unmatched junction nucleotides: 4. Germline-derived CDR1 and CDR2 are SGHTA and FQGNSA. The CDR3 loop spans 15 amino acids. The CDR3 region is CASSTRLAGEETQYF. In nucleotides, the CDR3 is TGTGCCAGCAGCACCCGACTAGCGGGGGAAGAGACCCAGTACTTC. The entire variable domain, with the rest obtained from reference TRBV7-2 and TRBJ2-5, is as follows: GAGVSQSPSNKVTEKGKDVELRCDPISGHTALYWYRQSLGQGLEFLIYFQGNSAPDKSGLPSDRFSAERTGGSVSTLTIQRTQQEDSAVYLCASSTRLAGEETQYFGPGTRLLVL.

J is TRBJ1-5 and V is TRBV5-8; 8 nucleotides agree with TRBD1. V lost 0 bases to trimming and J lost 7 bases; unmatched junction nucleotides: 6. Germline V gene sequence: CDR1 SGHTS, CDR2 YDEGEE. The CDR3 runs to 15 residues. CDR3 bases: TGTGCCAGCAGCTTGGACGCAGGGGGCGTACAGCCCCAGCATTTT. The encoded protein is CASSLDAGGVQPQHF.

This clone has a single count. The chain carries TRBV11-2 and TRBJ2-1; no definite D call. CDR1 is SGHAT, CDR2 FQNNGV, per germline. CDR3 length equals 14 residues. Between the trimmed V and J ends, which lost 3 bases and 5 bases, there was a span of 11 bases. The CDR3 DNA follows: TGTGCCAGCAGCTTCTCATCCGGAGACAATGAGCAGTTCTTC. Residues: CASSFSSGDNEQFF.

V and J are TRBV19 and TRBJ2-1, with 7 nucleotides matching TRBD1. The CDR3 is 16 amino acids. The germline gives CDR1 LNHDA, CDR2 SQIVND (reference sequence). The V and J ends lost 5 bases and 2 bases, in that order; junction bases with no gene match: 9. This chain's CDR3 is CASSPRGRGPYNEQFF. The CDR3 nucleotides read TGTGCCAGTAGTCCCCGGGGTAGGGGGCCCTACAATGAGCAGTTCTTC. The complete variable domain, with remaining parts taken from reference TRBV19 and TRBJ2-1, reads DGGITQSPKYLFRKEGQNVTLSCEQNLNHDAMYWYRQDPGQGLRLIYYSQIVNDFQKGDIAEGYSVSREKKESFPLTVTSAQKNPTAFYLCASSPRGRGPYNEQFFGPGTRLTVL.

In DNA, the CDR3 is TGTGCCAGCAGCCAAGGGACAGGGGGCGAAGACACCGGGGAGCTGTTTTTT. Its translation is CASSQGTGGEDTGELFF. The rearrangement links TRBV4-2 to TRBJ2-2, with TRBD1 matching over 11 bases. The CDR3 spans 17 residues. From germline, CDR1 is LGHNA and CDR2 YNFKEQ. J gave up 3 bases and V 1 base, and 4 bases lay outside the gene matches.

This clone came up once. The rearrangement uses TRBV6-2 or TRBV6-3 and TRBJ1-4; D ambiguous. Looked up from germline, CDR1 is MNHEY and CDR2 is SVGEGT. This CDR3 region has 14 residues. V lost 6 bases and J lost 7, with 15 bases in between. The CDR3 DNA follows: TGTGCCAGCAGCTGGGCCTCGGCAGGTGAAAAACTGTTTTTT. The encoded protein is CASSWASAGEKLFF.

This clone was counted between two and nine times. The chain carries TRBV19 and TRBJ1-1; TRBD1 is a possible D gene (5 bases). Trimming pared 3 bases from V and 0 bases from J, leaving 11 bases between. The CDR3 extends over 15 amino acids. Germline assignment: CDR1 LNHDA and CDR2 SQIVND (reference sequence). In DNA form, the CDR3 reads TGTGCCAGTAGTATTGCAGGGATTTTGAACACTGAAGCTTTCTTT. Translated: CASSIAGILNTEAFF.

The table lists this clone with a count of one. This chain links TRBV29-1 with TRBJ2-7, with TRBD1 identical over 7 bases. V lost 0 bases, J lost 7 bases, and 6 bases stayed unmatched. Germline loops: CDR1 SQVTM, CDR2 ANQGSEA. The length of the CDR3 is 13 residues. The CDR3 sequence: CSVEDGQVEEQYF. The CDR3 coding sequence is TGCAGCGTTGAAGACGGACAGGTGGAAGAGCAGTACTTC.

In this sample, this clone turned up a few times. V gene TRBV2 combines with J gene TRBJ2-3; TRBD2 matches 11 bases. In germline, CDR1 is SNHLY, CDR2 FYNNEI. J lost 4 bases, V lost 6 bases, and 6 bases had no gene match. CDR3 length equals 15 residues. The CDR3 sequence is CASRPLAGGPDTQYF. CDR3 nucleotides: TGTGCCAGCAGGCCATTAGCGGGAGGGCCAGATACGCAGTATTTT.

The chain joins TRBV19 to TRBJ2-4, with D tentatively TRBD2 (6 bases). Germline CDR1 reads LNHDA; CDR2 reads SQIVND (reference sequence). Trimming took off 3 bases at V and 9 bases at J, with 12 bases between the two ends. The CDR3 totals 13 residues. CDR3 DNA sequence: TGTGCCAGTAGTATTGGGAGGCTCGGCATTCAGTACTTC. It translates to CASSIGRLGIQYF.

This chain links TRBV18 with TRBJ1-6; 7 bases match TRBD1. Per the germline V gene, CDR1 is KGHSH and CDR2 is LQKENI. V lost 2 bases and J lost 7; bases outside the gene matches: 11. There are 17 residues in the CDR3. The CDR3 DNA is TGTGCCAGCTCACCAGGAGGAGGCGCAGGGGGGAATTCACCCCTCCACTTT. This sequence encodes CASSPGGGAGGNSPLHF.

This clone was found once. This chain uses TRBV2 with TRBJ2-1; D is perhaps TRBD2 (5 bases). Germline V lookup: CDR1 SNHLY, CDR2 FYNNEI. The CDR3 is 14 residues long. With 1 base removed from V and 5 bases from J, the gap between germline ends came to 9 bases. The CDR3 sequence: CASSEEGVDNEQFF. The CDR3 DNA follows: TGTGCCAGCAGTGAAGAGGGAGTCGACAATGAGCAGTTCTTC.

In DNA form, the CDR3 reads TGTGCCATCAGTAAGGGACACCGGGAGACCCAGTACTTC. Translated: CAISKGHRETQYF. This chain joins TRBV10-3 and TRBJ2-5; TRBD1 is a possible D gene (6 bases). The CDR3 is 13 amino acids. Germline CDR1 is ENHRY and CDR2 is SYGVKD. Trimming removed 5 bases at V and 5 bases at J, with 12 bases between.

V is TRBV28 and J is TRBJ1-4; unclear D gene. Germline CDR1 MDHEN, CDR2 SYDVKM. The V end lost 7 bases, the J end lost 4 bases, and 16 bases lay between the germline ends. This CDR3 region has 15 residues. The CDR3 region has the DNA TGTGCCAGCACCCCCAATGGGCCGGATAATGAAAAACTGTTTTTT. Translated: CASTPNGPDNEKLFF.

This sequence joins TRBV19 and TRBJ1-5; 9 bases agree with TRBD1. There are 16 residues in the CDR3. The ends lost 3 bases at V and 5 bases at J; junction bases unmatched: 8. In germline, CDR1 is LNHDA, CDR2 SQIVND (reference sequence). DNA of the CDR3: TGTGCCAGTAGTATCAAACAGGGGGCGATCCATCAGCCCCAGCATTTT. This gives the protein CASSIKQGAIHQPQHF.